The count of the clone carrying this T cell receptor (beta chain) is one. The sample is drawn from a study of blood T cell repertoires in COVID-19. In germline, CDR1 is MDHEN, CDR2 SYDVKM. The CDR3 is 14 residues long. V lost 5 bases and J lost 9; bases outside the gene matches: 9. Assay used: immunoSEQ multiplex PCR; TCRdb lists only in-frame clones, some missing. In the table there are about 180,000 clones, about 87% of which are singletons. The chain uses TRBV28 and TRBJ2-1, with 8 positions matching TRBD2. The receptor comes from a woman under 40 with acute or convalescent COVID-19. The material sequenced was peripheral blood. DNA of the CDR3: TGTGCCAGCAGTCCCCCAGGACTAGCCCTTGAGCAGTTCTTC. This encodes CASSPPGLALEQFF.